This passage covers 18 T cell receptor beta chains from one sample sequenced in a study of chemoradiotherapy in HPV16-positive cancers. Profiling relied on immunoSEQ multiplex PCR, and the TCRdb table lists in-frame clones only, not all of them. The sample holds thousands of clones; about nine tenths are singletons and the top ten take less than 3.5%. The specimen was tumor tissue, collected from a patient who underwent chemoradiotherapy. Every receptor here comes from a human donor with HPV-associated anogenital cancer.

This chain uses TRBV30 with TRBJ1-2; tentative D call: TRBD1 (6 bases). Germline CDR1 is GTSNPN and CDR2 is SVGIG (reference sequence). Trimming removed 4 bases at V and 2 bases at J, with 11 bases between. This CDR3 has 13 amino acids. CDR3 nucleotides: TGTGCCTGGACCACAGGGAGCAACTATGGCTACACCTTC. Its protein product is CAWTTGSNYGYTF.

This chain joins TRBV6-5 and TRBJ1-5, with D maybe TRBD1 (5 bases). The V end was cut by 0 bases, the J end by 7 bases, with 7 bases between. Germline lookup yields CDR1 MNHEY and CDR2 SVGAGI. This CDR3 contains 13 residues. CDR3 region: CASSYSGEQPQHF. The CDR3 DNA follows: TGTGCCAGCAGTTACTCGGGGGAACAGCCCCAGCATTTT.

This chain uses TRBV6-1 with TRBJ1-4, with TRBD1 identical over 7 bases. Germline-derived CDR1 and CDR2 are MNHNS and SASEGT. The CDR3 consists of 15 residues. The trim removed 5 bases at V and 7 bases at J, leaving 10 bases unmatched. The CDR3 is CASSLQTGWAEKLFF. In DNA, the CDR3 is TGTGCCAGCAGTTTACAGACAGGGTGGGCTGAAAAACTGTTTTTT.

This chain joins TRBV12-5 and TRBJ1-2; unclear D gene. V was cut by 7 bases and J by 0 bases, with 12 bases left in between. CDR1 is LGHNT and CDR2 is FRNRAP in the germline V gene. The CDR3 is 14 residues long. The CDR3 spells CASAPFSANYGYTF. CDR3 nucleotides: TGTGCTAGTGCCCCCTTTAGTGCTAACTATGGCTACACCTTC.

In DNA, the CDR3 is TGTGCCAGCAGCCCCCGTAGGGGTAGAATGAACACTGAAGCTTTCTTT. Encoded protein: CASSPRRGRMNTEAFF. The chain joins TRBV7-2 to TRBJ1-1, with a tentative D call TRBD1 (5 bases). The germline V and J ends were trimmed by 5 bases and 0 bases, with 16 bases remaining between them. Germline CDR1 is SGHTA and CDR2 is FQGNSA. This CDR3 has 16 amino acids.

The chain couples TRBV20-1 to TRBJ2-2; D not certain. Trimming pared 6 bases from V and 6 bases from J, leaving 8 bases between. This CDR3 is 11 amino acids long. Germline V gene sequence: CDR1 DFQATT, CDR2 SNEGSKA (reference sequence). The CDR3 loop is CSAPSPGELFF. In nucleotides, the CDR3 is TGCAGTGCCCCTTCGCCCGGGGAGCTGTTTTTT.

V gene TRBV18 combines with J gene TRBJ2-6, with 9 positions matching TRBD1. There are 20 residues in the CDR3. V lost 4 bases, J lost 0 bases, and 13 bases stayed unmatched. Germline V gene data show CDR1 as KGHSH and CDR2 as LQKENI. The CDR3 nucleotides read TGTGCCAGCTCACAAACCAAAACAGGGGGCGGACTCTCTGGGGCCAACGTCCTGACTTTC. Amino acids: CASSQTKTGGGLSGANVLTF. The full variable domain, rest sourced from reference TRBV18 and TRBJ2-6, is NAGVMQNPRHLVRRRGQEARLRCSPMKGHSHVYWYRQLPEEGLKFMVYLQKENIIDESGMPKERFSAEFPKEGPSILRIQQVVRGDSAAYFCASSQTKTGGGLSGANVLTFGAGSRLTVL.

The CDR3 loop reads CASSLGRSPYEQYF. For the CDR3, the DNA is TGTGCCAGCAGTTTAGGACGGAGCCCCTACGAGCAGTACTTC. This chain joins TRBV27 and TRBJ2-7, with D hard to call. V was cut by 2 bases and J by 2 bases, with 10 bases left in between. Germline V gene data show CDR1 as MNHEY and CDR2 as SMNVEV (reference sequence). The CDR3 sequence is 14 residues long.

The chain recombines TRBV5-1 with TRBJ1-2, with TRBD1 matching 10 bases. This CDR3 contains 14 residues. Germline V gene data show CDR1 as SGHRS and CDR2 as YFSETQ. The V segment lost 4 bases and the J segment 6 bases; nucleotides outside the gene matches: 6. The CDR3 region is CASSLGQGVDGYTF. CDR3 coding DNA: TGCGCCAGCAGCCTCGGACAGGGGGTAGATGGCTACACCTTC.

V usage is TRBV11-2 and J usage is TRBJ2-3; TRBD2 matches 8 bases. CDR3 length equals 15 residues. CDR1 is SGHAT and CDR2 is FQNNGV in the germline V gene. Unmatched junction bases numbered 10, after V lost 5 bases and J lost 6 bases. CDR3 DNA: TGTGCCAGCAGCATGGGACTAGTAATGTCGGATACGCAGTATTTT. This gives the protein CASSMGLVMSDTQYF.

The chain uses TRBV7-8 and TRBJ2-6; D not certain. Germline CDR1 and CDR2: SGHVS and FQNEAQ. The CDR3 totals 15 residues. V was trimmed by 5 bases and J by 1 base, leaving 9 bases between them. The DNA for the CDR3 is TGTGCCAGCAGCCCGATTAGGTCTGGGGCCAACGTCCTGACTTTC. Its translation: CASSPIRSGANVLTF.

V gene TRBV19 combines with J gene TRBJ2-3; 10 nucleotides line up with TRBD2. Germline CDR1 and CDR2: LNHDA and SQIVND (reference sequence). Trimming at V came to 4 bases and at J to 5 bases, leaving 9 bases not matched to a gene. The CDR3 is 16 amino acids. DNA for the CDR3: TGTGCCAGTAGTAAAGTAGCGGGGGGCCGTAGAGATACGCAGTATTTT. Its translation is CASSKVAGGRRDTQYF.

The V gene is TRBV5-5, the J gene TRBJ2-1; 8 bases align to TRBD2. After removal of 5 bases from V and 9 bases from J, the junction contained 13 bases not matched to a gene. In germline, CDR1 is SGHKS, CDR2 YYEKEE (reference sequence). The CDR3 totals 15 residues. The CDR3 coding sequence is TGTGCCAGCAGGAAGATGACGGGAGGGTACGCTGAGCAGTTCTTC. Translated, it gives CASRKMTGGYAEQFF.

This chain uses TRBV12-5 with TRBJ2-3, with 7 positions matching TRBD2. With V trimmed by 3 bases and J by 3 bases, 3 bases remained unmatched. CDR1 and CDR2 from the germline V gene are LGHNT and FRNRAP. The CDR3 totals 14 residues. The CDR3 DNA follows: TGTGCTAGTGGTTTAATCGGGGGGACAGATACGCAGTATTTT. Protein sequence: CASGLIGGTDTQYF.

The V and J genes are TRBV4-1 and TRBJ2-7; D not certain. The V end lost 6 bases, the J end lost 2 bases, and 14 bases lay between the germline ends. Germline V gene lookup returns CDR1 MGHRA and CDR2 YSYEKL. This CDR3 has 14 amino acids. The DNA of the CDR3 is TGCGCCAGCAGACAGAGGACGGAAGCCTACGAGCAGTACTTC. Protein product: CASRQRTEAYEQYF.

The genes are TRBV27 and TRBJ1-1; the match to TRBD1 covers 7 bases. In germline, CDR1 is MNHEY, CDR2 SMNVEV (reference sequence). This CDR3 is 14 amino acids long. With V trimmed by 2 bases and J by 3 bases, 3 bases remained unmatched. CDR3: CASSLRTGYTEAFF. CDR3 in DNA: TGTGCCAGCAGTTTACGGACAGGCTACACTGAAGCTTTCTTT.

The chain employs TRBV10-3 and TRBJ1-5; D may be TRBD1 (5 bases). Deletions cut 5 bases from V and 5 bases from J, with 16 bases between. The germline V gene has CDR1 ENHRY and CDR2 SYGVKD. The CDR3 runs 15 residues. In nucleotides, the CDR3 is TGTGCCATCAGTCCCGGGACCCCAAGGGATCAGCCCCAGCATTTT. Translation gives CAISPGTPRDQPQHF.

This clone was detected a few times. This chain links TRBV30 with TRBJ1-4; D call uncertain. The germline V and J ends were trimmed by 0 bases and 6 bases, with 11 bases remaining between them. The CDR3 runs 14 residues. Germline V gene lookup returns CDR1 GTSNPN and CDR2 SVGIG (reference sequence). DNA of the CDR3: TGTGCCTGGAGTGTGGGCTTAAGGCATGAAAAACTGTTTTTT. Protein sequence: CAWSVGLRHEKLFF.